The present entry profiles one TCR beta chain with its context. What it recognizes is unknown. Isolation of PBMCs gave at least 7 million cells per sample. The use of a sample-barcoded 5' primer and a J-beta primer mix characterized a second PCR of about 6 to 11 cycles. TCRdb processed the 5' RACE reads anew with MiXCR; each CDR3 protein has one entry. Of about 780,000 distinct CDR3 sequences in the sample, around 62% were seen once. The entry originates in a study of blood T cells in healthy people across ages. Turning to the study itself: Template switching recovered approximately one barcoded beta molecule for every two T cells. The study's findings and limits: The study lacked donor CMV status, which possibly confounded expanded clonotype changes.

J was trimmed by 4 bases and V by 6 bases; bases with no gene match: 7. The CDR3 length is 14 residues. Germline V gene lookup returns CDR1 DFQATT and CDR2 SNEGSKA (reference sequence). The chain links TRBV20-1 to TRBJ2-4; 9 bases align to TRBD2. The receptor's source is a man aged 25 to 40 in good health. Material for sequencing was blood. The CDR3 is CSALPTSGKNIQYF. Here the CDR3 DNA reads TGCAGTGCGCTCCCGACTAGCGGAAAAAACATTCAGTACTTC.